This T cell receptor (beta chain) was sequenced for a study of shared clonotypes between healthy human individuals. General study results and limits: The four-donor shared clonotypes exceeded non-shared clonotypes in generation probability, with non-shared ones scoring lower.

Germline lookup yields CDR1 KGHSH and CDR2 LQKENI. The CDR3 has 18 amino acids. The V gene lost 3 bases and the J gene lost 0 bases, with 18 bases spanning the gap. This table comes from immunoSEQ multiplex PCR, and its TCRdb copy is limited to in-frame clones, with some not included. The sample lists approximately 2,300,000 clones; 92% were seen once. Each of the donors was a healthy adult who was HIV-negative and had not had a recent acute infection or vaccination. Naive CD45RA+ and memory CD45RA-negative subsets were split from CD4+ cells. With regard to this clone: The antigen remains undetermined.

Sequencing was carried out using naive CD4+ T cells from PBMCs. This sample's subset: CD45RA+ positively selected. The sequence was obtained from a man aged 18 to 35 in good health. Some clones in this sample may be carry-over from other donors' samples. The gene calls are TRBV18 and TRBJ1-5, with D maybe TRBD1 (5 bases). CDR3 in DNA: TGTGCCAGCTCACCCATCGACAGTAGAAGCTATAGCAATCAGCCCCAGCATTTT. Residues: CASSPIDSRSYSNQPQHF.